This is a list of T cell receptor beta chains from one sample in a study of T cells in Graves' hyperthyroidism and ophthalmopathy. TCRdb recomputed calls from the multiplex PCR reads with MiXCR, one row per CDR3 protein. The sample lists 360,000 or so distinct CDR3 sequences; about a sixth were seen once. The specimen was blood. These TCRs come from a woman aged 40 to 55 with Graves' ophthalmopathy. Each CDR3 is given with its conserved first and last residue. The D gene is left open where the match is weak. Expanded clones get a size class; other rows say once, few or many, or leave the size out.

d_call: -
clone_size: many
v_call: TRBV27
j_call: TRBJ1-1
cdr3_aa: CASRAQGRMNTEAFF
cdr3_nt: TGTGCCAGCAGGGCGCAGGGACGTATGAACACTGAAGCTTTCTTT

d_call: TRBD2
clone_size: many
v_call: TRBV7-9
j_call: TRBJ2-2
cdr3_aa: CASSLQRGNTGELFF
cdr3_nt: TGTGCCAGCAGCTTACAGCGGGGGAACACCGGGGAGCTGTTTTTT

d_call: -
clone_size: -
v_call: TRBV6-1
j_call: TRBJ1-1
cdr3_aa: CASGLGHINTEAFF
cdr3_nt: TGTGCCAGCGGGCTCGGACACATTAACACTGAAGCTTTCTTT

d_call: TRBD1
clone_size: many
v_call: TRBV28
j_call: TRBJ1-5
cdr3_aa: CASSPPQGSQPQHF
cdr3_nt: TGTGCCAGCAGTCCACCACAGGGGAGCCAGCCCCAGCATTTT

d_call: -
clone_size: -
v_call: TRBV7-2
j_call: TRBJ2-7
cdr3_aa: CASSSSGSAYEQYF
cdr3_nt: TGTGCCAGCAGCTCCAGCGGGTCGGCCTACGAACAGTACTTC

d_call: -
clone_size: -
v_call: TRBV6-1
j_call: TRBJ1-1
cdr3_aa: CASRGATIMNTEAFF
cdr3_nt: TGTGCCAGCAGAGGGGCGACAATTATGAACACTGAAGCTTTCTTT

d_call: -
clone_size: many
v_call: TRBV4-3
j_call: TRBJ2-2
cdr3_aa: CASSQLDSSTGELFF
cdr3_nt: TGCGCCAGCAGCCAGCTGGACAGTTCCACCGGGGAGCTGTTTTTT

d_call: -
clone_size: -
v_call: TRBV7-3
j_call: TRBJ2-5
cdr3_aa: CASSPQGQPRETQYF
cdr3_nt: TGTGCCAGCAGCCCTCAGGGGCAGCCTCGGGAGACCCAGTACTTC

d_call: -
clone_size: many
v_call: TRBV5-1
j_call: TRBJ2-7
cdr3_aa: CASSLKAVGYEQYF
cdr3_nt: TGCGCCAGCAGCTTGAAGGCGGTCGGGTACGAGCAGTACTTC

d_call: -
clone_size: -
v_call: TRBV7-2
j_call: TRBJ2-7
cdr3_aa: CASSYSEGLGYEQYF
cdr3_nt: TGTGCCAGCAGCTACTCGGAAGGGCTCGGGTACGAGCAGTACTTC

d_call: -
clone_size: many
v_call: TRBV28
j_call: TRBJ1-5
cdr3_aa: CASSFPGKGRPQHF
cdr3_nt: TGTGCCAGCAGTTTTCCAGGGAAAGGGCGGCCCCAGCATTTT

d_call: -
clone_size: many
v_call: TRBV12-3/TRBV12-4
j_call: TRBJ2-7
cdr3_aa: CASAADRRIGEQYF
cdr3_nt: TGTGCCAGCGCCGCCGACAGGAGGATTGGCGAGCAGTACTTC

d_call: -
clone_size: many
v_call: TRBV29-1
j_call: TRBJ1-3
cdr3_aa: CSATRDGKNTIYF
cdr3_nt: TGCAGCGCCACCCGGGACGGCAAAAACACCATATATTTT

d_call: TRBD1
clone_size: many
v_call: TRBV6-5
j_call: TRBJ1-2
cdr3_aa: CASRTAGQGYVGYTF
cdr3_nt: TGTGCCAGCAGAACAGCGGGACAGGGGTATGTCGGCTACACCTTC

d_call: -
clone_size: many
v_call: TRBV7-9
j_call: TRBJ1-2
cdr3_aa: CASSLAGAGYGYTF
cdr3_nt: TGTGCCAGCAGCTTAGCTGGGGCAGGGTATGGCTACACCTTC

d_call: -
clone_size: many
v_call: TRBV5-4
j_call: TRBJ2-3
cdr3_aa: CASSSDPERGTQYF
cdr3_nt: TGTGCCAGCAGCTCGGACCCAGAGAGGGGTACGCAGTATTTT

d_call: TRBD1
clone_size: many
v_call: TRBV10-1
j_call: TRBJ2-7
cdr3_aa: CASSSRTGAIEQYF
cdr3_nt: TGCGCCAGCAGTTCAAGGACAGGGGCAATCGAGCAGTACTTC

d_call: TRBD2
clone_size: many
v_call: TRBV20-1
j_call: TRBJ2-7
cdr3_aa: CSAREAGHEQYF
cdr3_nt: TGCAGTGCTCGGGAGGCCGGACACGAGCAGTACTTC

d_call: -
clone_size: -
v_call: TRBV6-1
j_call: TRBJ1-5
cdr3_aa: CASSESDYQPQHF
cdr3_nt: TGTGCCAGCAGTGAATCGGACTATCAGCCCCAGCATTTT

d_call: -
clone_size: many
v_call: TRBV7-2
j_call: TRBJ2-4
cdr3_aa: CASSFAKSMKNIQYF
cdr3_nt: TGTGCCAGCAGCTTCGCCAAAAGCATGAAAAACATTCAGTACTTC

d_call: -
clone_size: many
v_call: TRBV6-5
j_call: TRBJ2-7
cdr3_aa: CASSYSFLGRTYEQYF
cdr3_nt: TGTGCCAGCAGTTACTCTTTTTTGGGACGGACCTACGAGCAGTACTTC

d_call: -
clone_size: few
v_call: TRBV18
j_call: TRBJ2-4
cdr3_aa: CASSFGGQAKNIQYF
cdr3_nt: TGTGCCAGCTCCTTCGGCGGGCAGGCCAAAAACATTCAGTACTTC

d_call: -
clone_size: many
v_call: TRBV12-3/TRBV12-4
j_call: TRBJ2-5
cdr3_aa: CASSLTGPKAQYF
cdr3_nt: TGTGCCAGCAGTTTGACCGGCCCAAAGGCCCAGTACTTC

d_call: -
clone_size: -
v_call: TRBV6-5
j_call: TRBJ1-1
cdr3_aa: CASSYNRVGTEAFF
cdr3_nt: TGTGCCAGCAGTTACAACAGGGTAGGGACTGAAGCTTTCTTT

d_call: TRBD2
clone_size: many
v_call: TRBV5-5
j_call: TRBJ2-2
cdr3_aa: CASSILLAGGPGELFF
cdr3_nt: TGTGCCAGCAGCATATTACTAGCGGGAGGCCCCGGGGAGCTGTTTTTT

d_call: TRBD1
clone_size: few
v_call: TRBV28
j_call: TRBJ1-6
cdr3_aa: CASSSPGTGQSPLHF
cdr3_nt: TGTGCCAGCAGTTCCCCCGGGACAGGGCAATCACCCCTCCACTTT

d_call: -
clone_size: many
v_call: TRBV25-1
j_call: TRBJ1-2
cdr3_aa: CASSEAGAGYTF
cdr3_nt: TGTGCCAGCAGTGAAGCGGGTGCAGGCTACACCTTC

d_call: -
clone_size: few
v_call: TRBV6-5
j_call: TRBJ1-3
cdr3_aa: CASSYSGRVSGNTIYF
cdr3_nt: TGTGCCAGCAGTTACTCTGGACGAGTCTCTGGAAACACCATATATTTT

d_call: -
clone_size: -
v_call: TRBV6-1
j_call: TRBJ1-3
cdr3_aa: CASGSRGNTIYF
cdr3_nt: TGTGCCAGCGGGTCACGTGGAAACACCATATATTTT

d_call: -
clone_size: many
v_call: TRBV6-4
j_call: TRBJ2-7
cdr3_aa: CASSPGQSPYEQYF
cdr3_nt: TGTGCCAGCAGCCCTGGACAGTCCCCCTACGAGCAGTACTTC

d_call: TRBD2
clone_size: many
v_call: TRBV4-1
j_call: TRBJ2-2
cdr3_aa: CASSHPSGRAYTGELFF
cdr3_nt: TGCGCCAGCAGCCATCCCAGCGGGAGGGCCTACACCGGGGAGCTGTTTTTT

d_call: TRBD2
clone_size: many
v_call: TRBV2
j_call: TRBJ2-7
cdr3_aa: CASTKRTSYQEQYF
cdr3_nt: TGTGCCAGCACTAAGAGGACTAGTTATCAAGAGCAGTACTTC

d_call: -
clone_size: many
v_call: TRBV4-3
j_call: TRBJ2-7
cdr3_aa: CASSQSTLQGGSYEQYF
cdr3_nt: TGCGCCAGCAGCCAATCTACGTTACAGGGAGGCTCCTACGAGCAGTACTTC

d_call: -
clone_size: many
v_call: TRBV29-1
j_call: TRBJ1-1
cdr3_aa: CSVIGLRDEAFF
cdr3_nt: TGCAGCGTCATCGGGTTGAGGGATGAAGCTTTCTTT

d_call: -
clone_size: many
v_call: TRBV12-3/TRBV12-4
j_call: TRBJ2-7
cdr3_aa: CASSPHGGWEQYF
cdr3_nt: TGTGCCAGCAGCCCTCACGGGGGTTGGGAGCAGTACTTC

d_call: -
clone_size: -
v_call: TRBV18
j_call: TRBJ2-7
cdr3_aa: CASSRRAYEQYF
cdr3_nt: TGTGCCAGCTCACGACGAGCCTACGAGCAGTACTTC

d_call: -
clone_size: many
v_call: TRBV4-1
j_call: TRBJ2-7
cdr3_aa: CASSQSPLGYEQYF
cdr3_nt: TGCGCCAGCAGCCAGTCCCCTCTTGGATACGAGCAGTACTTC

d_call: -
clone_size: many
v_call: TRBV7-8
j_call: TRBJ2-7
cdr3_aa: CASSLRVGYEQYF
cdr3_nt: TGTGCCAGCAGCTTAAGGGTCGGCTACGAGCAGTACTTC

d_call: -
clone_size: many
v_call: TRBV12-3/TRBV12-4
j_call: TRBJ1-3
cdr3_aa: CASSYRQVLSGNTIYF
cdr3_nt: TGTGCCAGCAGTTACAGACAGGTTCTCTCTGGAAACACCATATATTTT

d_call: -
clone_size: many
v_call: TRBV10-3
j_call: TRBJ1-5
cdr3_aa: CAISESEGASNQPQHF
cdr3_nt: TGTGCCATCAGTGAGTCTGAAGGGGCGAGCAATCAGCCCCAGCATTTT

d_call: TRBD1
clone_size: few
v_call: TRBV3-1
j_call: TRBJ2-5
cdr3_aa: CASSQWTGSETQYF
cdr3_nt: TGTGCCAGCAGCCAATGGACAGGGTCAGAGACCCAGTACTTC

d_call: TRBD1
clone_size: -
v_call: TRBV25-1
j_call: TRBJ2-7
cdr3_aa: CASSGQKPGQGSYEQYF
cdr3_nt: TGTGCCAGCAGTGGACAAAAACCGGGACAGGGTTCCTACGAGCAGTACTTC

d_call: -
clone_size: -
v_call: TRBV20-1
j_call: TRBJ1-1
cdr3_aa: CSAKPLGAGTEAFF
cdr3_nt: TGCAGTGCTAAGCCCCTGGGAGCGGGGACTGAAGCTTTCTTT

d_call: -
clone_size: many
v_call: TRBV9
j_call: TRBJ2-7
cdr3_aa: CASSVAEGFSYEQYF
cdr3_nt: TGTGCCAGCAGCGTAGCTGAGGGTTTTTCCTACGAGCAGTACTTC

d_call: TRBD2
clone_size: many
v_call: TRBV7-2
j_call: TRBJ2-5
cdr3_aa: CASSLAGGTSGKTQYF
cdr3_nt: TGTGCCAGCAGCTTAGCGGGGGGGACTAGCGGAAAGACCCAGTACTTC

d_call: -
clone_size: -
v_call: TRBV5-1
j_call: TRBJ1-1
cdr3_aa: CASSFEGHAFF
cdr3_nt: TGCGCCAGCAGCTTCGAGGGGCACGCTTTCTTT

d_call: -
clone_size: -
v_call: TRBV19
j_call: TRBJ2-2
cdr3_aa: CASSVDPAANTGELFF
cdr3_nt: TGTGCCAGCAGTGTAGACCCAGCGGCGAACACCGGGGAGCTGTTTTTT